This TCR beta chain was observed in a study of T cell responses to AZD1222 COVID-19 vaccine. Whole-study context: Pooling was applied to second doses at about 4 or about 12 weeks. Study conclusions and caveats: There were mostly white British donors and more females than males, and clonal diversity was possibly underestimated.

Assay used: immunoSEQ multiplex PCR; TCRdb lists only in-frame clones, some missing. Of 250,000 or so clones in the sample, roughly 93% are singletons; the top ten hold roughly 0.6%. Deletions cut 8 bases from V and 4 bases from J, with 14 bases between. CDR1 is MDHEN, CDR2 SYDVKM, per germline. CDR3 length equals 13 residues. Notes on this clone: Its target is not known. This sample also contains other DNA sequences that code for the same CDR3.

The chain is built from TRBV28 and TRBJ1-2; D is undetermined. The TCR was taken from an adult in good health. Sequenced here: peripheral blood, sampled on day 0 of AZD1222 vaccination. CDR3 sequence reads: CASSPPSGYGYTF. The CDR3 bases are TGTGCCAGCTCCCCCCCTAGCGGCTATGGCTACACCTTC.